This entry lists 14 T cell receptor beta chains sequenced from one sample in a study of cytomegalovirus exposure and HLA in healthy donors. TCRdb's copy holds only in-frame clones and misses some; the assay was immunoSEQ multiplex PCR. The table lists about 360,000 clones, around 86% of them singletons. Sequenced input: PBMCs. The receptor source for this set is a woman younger than 35 in good health and CMV-seronegative.

Remarks on this clone: Since a much larger clone is just one base distant, this may be a read error. The V gene is TRBV9, the J gene TRBJ2-2; D possibly corresponds to TRBD1 (5 bases). V lost 1 base and J lost 1, with 5 bases in between. CDR1 is SGDLS, CDR2 YYNGEE, per germline. This CDR3 has 14 residues. CDR3 nucleotides: TGTGCCAGCAGCGTACAGGGGAACACCGGGGAGCTGTTTTTT. Translation: CASSVQGNTGELFF.

The chain is built from TRBV14 and TRBJ2-3, with D tentatively TRBD2 (5 bases). Germline V lookup: CDR1 SGHDN, CDR2 FVKESK. V lost 4 bases and J lost 6, with 11 bases in between. The CDR3 sequence is 13 residues long. CDR3 loop: CASSPYSDDTQYF. The CDR3 DNA sequence: TGTGCCAGCAGCCCTTATAGCGATGATACGCAGTATTTT.

The CDR3 sequence: CASSLGLAGGLYPEQYF. The CDR3 DNA reads as TGTGCCAGCAGCTTAGGGCTAGCGGGAGGACTCTACCCCGAGCAGTACTTC. The V and J genes are TRBV7-7 and TRBJ2-7, with 11 bases lining up with TRBD2. The trim removed 1 base at V and 6 bases at J, leaving 11 bases unmatched. This CDR3 is built from 17 residues. CDR1 and CDR2 from the germline V gene are SSHAT and FNYEAQ (reference sequence).

The chain recombines TRBV29-1 with TRBJ2-1; 8 bases are a match to TRBD1. The CDR3 length is 15 residues. Germline V gives CDR1 SQVTM, CDR2 ANQGSEA. Trimming removed 3 bases from V and 7 bases from J; junction bases left unmatched: 11. CDR3 protein: CSVDRTGLAVNEQFF. The CDR3 region has the DNA TGCAGCGTTGACAGGACAGGGTTAGCTGTGAATGAGCAGTTCTTC.

The chain employs TRBV6-1 and TRBJ2-3; weak D call: TRBD1 (6 bases). The CDR3 totals 17 residues. Germline CDR1 and CDR2: MNHNS and SASEGT. V gave up 1 base and J gave up 0 bases, with 14 bases separating them. CDR3 in DNA: TGTGCCAGCAGTGAAGGCGACAGGCCATCCAGCACAGATACGCAGTATTTT. As protein: CASSEGDRPSSTDTQYF.

The rearrangement uses TRBV28 and TRBJ1-5; D remains unclear. V shed 6 bases and J shed 4 bases, with 10 bases lying between them. Germline CDR1 MDHEN, CDR2 SYDVKM. The CDR3 is 13 residues long. CDR3 in DNA: TGTGCCAGCAGCCTGGGCCCAAATCAGCCCCAGCATTTT. This translates into CASSLGPNQPQHF.

The chain employs TRBV5-6 and TRBJ2-4; no definite D call. CDR3 size: 15 residues. In germline, CDR1 is SGHDT, CDR2 YYEEEE. Trimming took off 1 base at V and 2 bases at J, with 10 bases between the two ends. This chain's CDR3 is CASSLWAVPKNIQYF. The CDR3 nucleotides are TGTGCCAGCAGCTTGTGGGCAGTCCCCAAAAACATTCAGTACTTC.

V and J are TRBV27 and TRBJ2-7, with 8 nucleotides matching TRBD2. CDR3 length: 14 amino acids. Germline V gene lookup returns CDR1 MNHEY and CDR2 SMNVEV (reference sequence). With 3 bases clipped from V and 4 bases from J, the junction kept 5 bases outside the gene matches. The CDR3 region is CASSLGAGDYEQYF. CDR3 coding DNA: TGTGCCAGCAGTTTGGGAGCGGGAGATTACGAGCAGTACTTC.

The sample holds one count of this clone. V usage is TRBV4-1 and J usage is TRBJ1-1; TRBD1 is a possible D gene (5 bases). The CDR3 extends over 17 amino acids. The V gene lost 0 bases and the J gene lost 6 bases, with 20 bases spanning the gap. The germline CDR1 and CDR2 sequences are MGHRA and YSYEKL. CDR3 region: CASSQDRTRQRKSEAFF. The CDR3 nucleotides are TGCGCCAGCAGCCAAGATAGGACGAGACAGAGGAAATCTGAAGCTTTCTTT.

The J gene is TRBJ2-5, the V gene TRBV2, with TRBD2 matching over 11 bases. The ends lost 5 bases at V and 3 bases at J; junction bases unmatched: 5. CDR3 length: 15 residues. Germline CDR1 and CDR2: SNHLY and FYNNEI. CDR3 coding DNA: TGTGCCAGCAGTCCCCAGGGACTAGCGGAAGAGACCCAGTACTTC. Protein product: CASSPQGLAEETQYF.

The chain recombines TRBV10-2 with TRBJ1-3, with a weak D call TRBD1 (5 bases). The CDR3 spans 15 residues. V lost 6 bases to trimming and J lost 0 bases, with 12 bases between them. CDR1 is WSHSY and CDR2 is SAAADI in the germline V gene. The CDR3 DNA follows: TGCGCCAGCAGACTTGCGGGGGACTCTGGAAACACCATATATTTT. Translation: CASRLAGDSGNTIYF.

This clone was detected once. This chain joins TRBV29-1 and TRBJ2-3, with 7 bases fitting TRBD1. CDR1 and CDR2 (germline): SQVTM, ANQGSEA. Losses at the gene ends were 5 bases for V and 6 bases for J; bases not matched to a gene: 8. The CDR3 runs 13 residues. The CDR3 reads CSVLKGARDTQYF. The CDR3 coding sequence is TGCAGCGTTCTGAAGGGGGCGAGGGATACGCAGTATTTT.

Only one count was recorded for this clone. The gene calls are TRBV11-2 and TRBJ2-7, with TRBD2 identical over 14 bases. Losses at the gene ends were 4 bases for V and 3 bases for J; bases not matched to a gene: 8. The germline V gene has CDR1 SGHAT and CDR2 FQNNGV. The CDR3 consists of 17 residues. The CDR3 DNA is TGTGCCAGCAGCTCGAGTCCCGGGACTAGCGGGAGCTACGAGCAGTACTTC. Translated: CASSSSPGTSGSYEQYF.

The rearrangement uses TRBV28 and TRBJ1-5, with 7 bases aligning to TRBD1. V was clipped by 8 bases and J by 4 bases; unmatched bases: 5. The CDR3 sequence is 13 residues long. Germline lookup yields CDR1 MDHEN and CDR2 SYDVKM. The CDR3 DNA sequence: TGTGCCAGCGGCGGGACAGAAAATCAGCCCCAGCATTTT. Protein: CASGGTENQPQHF.